Below, 30 T cell receptor beta chains from the same sample are listed, as sequenced in a study of CXCR3-negative and CXCR3-positive naive CD8 T cells. The libraries of TRB cDNA were prepared using 5' RACE with UMI labels. TCRdb processed the 5' RACE reads again and assigns one entry to each CDR3 protein, with no DNA. The listing records 100,000 to 150,000 distinct CDR3 sequences. The sample was naive CXCR3- CD8+ T cells from blood. The subset denotes: CD45RO-CCR7+CD27+CD95- naive CD8+ T cells lacking CXCR3 (TNR3-). These receptors all come from a human donor in good health. Some clones in this sample may be carry-over from other donors' samples.

The V call is TRBV19, the J call TRBJ2-2; there is no DNA to check the TCRdb D call of TRBD2. Per the germline V gene, CDR1 is LNHDA and CDR2 is SQIVND (reference sequence). This CDR3 is 15 amino acids long. The CDR3 sequence: CASSAGTPNTGELFF.

V is TRBV7-9 and J is TRBJ2-3; TCRdb indicates TRBD2, and absent DNA this call remains unverified. CDR1 SEHNR and CDR2 FQNEAQ come from the germline V gene (reference sequence). The CDR3 is 15 residues long. CDR3 sequence: CASSPAPSHTDTQYF. Full variable domain (missing parts from reference TRBV7-9 and TRBJ2-3): DTGVSQNPRHKITKRGQNVTFRCDPISEHNRLYWYRQTLGQGPEFLTYFQNEAQLEKSRLLSDRFSAERPKGSFSTLEIQRTEQGDSAMYLCASSPAPSHTDTQYFGPGTRLTVL.

The V gene is TRBV5-4, the J gene TRBJ2-7. Germline values: CDR1 SGHNT, CDR2 YYREEE (reference sequence). The CDR3 is 15 amino acids. CDR3: CASSLGKYSSYEQYF.

The chain recombines TRBV29-1 with TRBJ2-1; TCRdb lists TRBD2, though no DNA is available to test this call. CDR3 size: 14 residues. Germline V gives CDR1 SQVTM, CDR2 ANQGSEA. The CDR3 is CSVEGGSSYNEQFF.

The chain is built from TRBV7-9 and TRBJ2-7; with no DNA, the TCRdb D assignment of TRBD1 cannot be verified. The CDR3 runs to 14 residues. Germline V gives CDR1 SEHNR, CDR2 FQNEAQ (reference sequence). Here the CDR3 reads CASSLVSQRGEQYF.

V is TRBV7-8 and J is TRBJ2-3; TCRdb outputs TRBD2, but without DNA this stays unchecked. Germline V CDR1 and CDR2: SGHVS, FQNEAQ. The CDR3 sequence is 17 residues long. The CDR3 spells CASSSSGGLSSTDTQYF.

The chain joins TRBV7-9 to TRBJ1-2; TCRdb lists TRBD1, though no DNA is available to test this call. Germline loops: CDR1 SEHNR, CDR2 FQNEAQ (reference sequence). There are 17 residues in the CDR3. The CDR3 here is CASSVMAGAHQSHGYTF.

The rearrangement links TRBV15 to TRBJ1-1; TCRdb selects TRBD1, and the lack of DNA leaves this call unchecked. This CDR3 is built from 15 residues. CDR1 and CDR2 from the germline V gene are LNHNV and YYDKDF (reference sequence). This CDR3 is CATSRRGQGATEAFF.

The gene calls are TRBV2 and TRBJ2-2; absent DNA, TCRdb's TRBD2 call cannot be checked. CDR3 length: 14 residues. From germline, CDR1 is SNHLY and CDR2 FYNNEI. Here the CDR3 reads CASAEGLNTGELFF.

The rearrangement links TRBV29-1 to TRBJ2-7; without DNA, the TCRdb call of TRBD1 cannot be checked. This CDR3 spans 13 amino acids. Germline assignment: CDR1 SQVTM and CDR2 ANQGSEA. The CDR3 reads CSVGTGVHYEQYF.

This rearrangement joins TRBV7-9 to TRBJ2-7; TCRdb selects TRBD1, and the lack of DNA leaves this call unchecked. The CDR3 spans 14 residues. CDR1 SEHNR and CDR2 FQNEAQ come from the germline V gene (reference sequence). The CDR3 spells CASSLARGQGEQYF.

The rearrangement joins TRBV11-2 to TRBJ2-1; TCRdb picks TRBD2, but there is no DNA to check that call. The CDR3 runs to 16 residues. From germline, CDR1 is SGHAT and CDR2 FQNNGV. The CDR3 sequence is CASSNRRGQAYNEQFF.

V and J are TRBV20-1 and TRBJ1-1; the D call from TCRdb, TRBD1, cannot be confirmed without DNA. This CDR3 region has 13 residues. Germline V gene sequence: CDR1 DFQATT, CDR2 SNEGSKA (reference sequence). Here the CDR3 reads CSAQDRAVAEAFF.

CDR3 sequence reads: CASSQEWTGNTEAFF. The chain has TRBV4-1 and TRBJ1-1; TCRdb selects TRBD1, and the lack of DNA leaves this call unchecked. The CDR3 is made up of 15 amino acids. The germline V gene encodes CDR1 MGHRA and CDR2 YSYEKL.

The chain carries TRBV9 and TRBJ1-1. The germline gives CDR1 SGDLS, CDR2 YYNGEE. The CDR3 runs to 12 residues. The CDR3 is CASSAGESEAFF.

The J gene is TRBJ2-1, the V gene TRBV12-3 or TRBV12-4; the TCRdb D gene call, TRBD1, has no DNA to confirm it. This CDR3 has 15 amino acids. The CDR3 loop is CASSSREGVDNEQFF.

The chain links TRBV28 to TRBJ2-1; TCRdb returns TRBD2, unconfirmable since there is no DNA. Per germline, CDR1 MDHEN and CDR2 SYDVKM. The CDR3 consists of 15 residues. CDR3 sequence reads: CASSLGLAGPNEQFF.

The rearrangement uses TRBV7-9 and TRBJ1-2; TCRdb gives TRBD1 as the D gene, but with no DNA this cannot be confirmed. CDR3 length equals 13 residues. Per germline, CDR1 SEHNR and CDR2 FQNEAQ (reference sequence). The CDR3 sequence is CASSGASFYGYTF.

V gene TRBV29-1 combines with J gene TRBJ2-7. CDR1 is SQVTM and CDR2 is ANQGSEA in the germline V gene. The CDR3 runs 12 residues. The CDR3 region is CSVEGSSYEQYF.

V usage is TRBV7-9 and J usage is TRBJ2-1; the D call of TRBD2 rests on TCRdb alone, since no DNA is present to check it. CDR1 is SEHNR, CDR2 FQNEAQ, per germline (reference sequence). This CDR3 comprises 18 residues. The CDR3 region is CASSLVEGVSGIHNEQFF.

The chain joins TRBV29-1 to TRBJ2-1; checking the TCRdb D call of TRBD1 is not possible without DNA. The germline gives CDR1 SQVTM, CDR2 ANQGSEA. CDR3 length equals 17 residues. The CDR3 loop is CSVEVPGQGGSYNEQFF.

CDR3 protein: CASSYSSGGLNEQFF. The V gene is TRBV6-5, the J gene TRBJ2-1; TCRdb indicates TRBD2, and absent DNA this call remains unverified. From germline, CDR1 is MNHEY and CDR2 SVGAGI. The CDR3 totals 15 residues.

This chain uses TRBV7-9 with TRBJ1-4; TCRdb lists TRBD1, though no DNA is available to test this call. CDR3 length: 16 amino acids. CDR1 and CDR2 from the germline V gene are SEHNR and FQNEAQ (reference sequence). The CDR3: CASSLGLGLGNEKLFF.

The V and J genes are TRBV7-9 and TRBJ2-7; TCRdb's assignment of TRBD2 cannot be checked, as there is no DNA. The germline V gene encodes CDR1 SEHNR and CDR2 FQNEAQ (reference sequence). The CDR3 length is 11 residues. CDR3 amino acids: CAILAGGEQYF.

The V gene is TRBV7-8, the J gene TRBJ2-3; there is no DNA to check the TCRdb D call of TRBD2. CDR3 length: 17 amino acids. The germline V gene encodes CDR1 SGHVS and CDR2 FQNEAQ. The CDR3 reads CASSLNAPASATDTQYF.

The rearrangement joins TRBV29-1 to TRBJ1-1; checking the TCRdb D call of TRBD1 is not possible without DNA. The CDR3 is 14 residues long. Germline V CDR1 and CDR2: SQVTM, ANQGSEA. The CDR3 sequence is CSVEGGQLNTEAFF.

The rearrangement uses TRBV27 and TRBJ2-7; with no DNA, the TCRdb D assignment of TRBD1 cannot be verified. Germline V gives CDR1 MNHEY, CDR2 SMNVEV (reference sequence). CDR3 length equals 13 residues. The CDR3 loop is CASGLQGTYEQYF.

This sequence joins TRBV7-9 and TRBJ1-1; TCRdb's D call, TRBD1, is unchecked because there is no DNA. The CDR3 loop spans 17 amino acids. Germline loops: CDR1 SEHNR, CDR2 FQNEAQ (reference sequence). The CDR3 loop reads CASSPPGGGHMNTEAFF.

This chain connects TRBV6-2 or TRBV6-3 to TRBJ2-7. This CDR3 spans 11 amino acids. CDR1 is MNHEY and CDR2 is SVGEGT in the germline V gene. CDR3 sequence: CASSLSVEQYF.

The chain combines TRBV4-1 with TRBJ2-7. Looked up from germline, CDR1 is MGHRA and CDR2 is YSYEKL. This CDR3 is built from 14 residues. This CDR3 is CASSQGRGSEEQYF.